This T cell receptor beta chain was recovered during a study of blood T cell repertoires in COVID-19. V shed 5 bases, J shed 5 bases, and the junction held 9 bases outside the gene matches. Germline CDR1 and CDR2: SGHAT and FQNNGV. The length of the CDR3 is 14 residues. Repertoires were generated with immunoSEQ multiplex PCR, while TCRdb's copy carries only in-frame clones and drops some. The sample has 45,000 to 55,000 clones; around four fifths are singletons. The sequencing input was peripheral blood. This chain uses TRBV11-2 with TRBJ2-7; 7 nucleotides agree with TRBD1. The receptor was derived from a man over 45 with acute or convalescent COVID-19. CDR3 amino acids: CASSTPEQGNEQYF. The CDR3 region has the DNA TGTGCCAGCAGCACGCCCGAACAGGGGAACGAGCAGTACTTC.